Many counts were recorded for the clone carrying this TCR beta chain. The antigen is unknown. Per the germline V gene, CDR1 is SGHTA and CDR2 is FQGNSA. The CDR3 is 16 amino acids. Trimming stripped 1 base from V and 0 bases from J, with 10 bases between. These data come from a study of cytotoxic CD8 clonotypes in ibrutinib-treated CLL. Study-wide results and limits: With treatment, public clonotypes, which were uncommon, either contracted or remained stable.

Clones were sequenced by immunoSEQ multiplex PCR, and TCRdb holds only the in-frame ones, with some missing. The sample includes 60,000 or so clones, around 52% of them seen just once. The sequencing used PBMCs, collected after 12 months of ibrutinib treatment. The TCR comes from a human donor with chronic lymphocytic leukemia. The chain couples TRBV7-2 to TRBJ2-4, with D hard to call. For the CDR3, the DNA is TGTGCCAGCAGCTTAGGAGTTGACGTAGCCAAAAACATTCAGTACTTC. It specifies CASSLGVDVAKNIQYF.